The 10 T cell receptor beta chains below all came from one sample that was sequenced in a study of blood T cell repertoires in COVID-19. Repertoires were generated with immunoSEQ multiplex PCR, while TCRdb's copy carries only in-frame clones and drops some. Of about 300,000 clones listed, 85% to 90% are singletons. The sample taken for sequencing was PBMCs or T cells enriched from blood (not recorded which). These receptors all come from a woman aged 50 to 65 who had been exposed to COVID-19.

This sequence joins TRBV28 and TRBJ2-4, with TRBD1 matching 11 bases. V shed 1 base, J shed 2 bases, and the junction held 10 bases outside the gene matches. CDR1 MDHEN and CDR2 SYDVKM come from the germline V gene. The CDR3 length is 19 residues. The chain's CDR3 is CASSLSGTGTGGTKNIQYF. DNA for the CDR3: TGTGCCAGCAGTTTATCCGGTACCGGGACAGGGGGTACCAAAAACATTCAGTACTTC.

V gene TRBV27 combines with J gene TRBJ1-6; 8 bases fit TRBD1. The junction had 10 bases not matched to a gene; V was cut back by 6 bases and J by 6 bases. CDR3 length: 16 amino acids. CDR1 and CDR2 (germline): MNHEY, SMNVEV (reference sequence). The CDR3 protein is CASRGIVDRANSPLHF. The CDR3 DNA sequence: TGTGCCAGCAGGGGGATCGTGGACAGGGCTAATTCACCCCTCCACTTT.

Here the CDR3 reads CASSPLAFTGELFF. Here the CDR3 DNA reads TGTGCCAGCAGTCCCTTAGCCTTCACCGGGGAGCTGTTTTTT. V gene TRBV27 combines with J gene TRBJ2-2; D uncertain. The CDR3 consists of 14 residues. Germline V gives CDR1 MNHEY, CDR2 SMNVEV (reference sequence). Trimming shortened V by 5 bases and J by 4 bases, and 11 bases separated the two germline ends.

This clone occurred a few times. DNA for the CDR3: TGTGCCAGCAGCTTATTTGGGGGGGCCTACGAGCAGTACTTC. Translating gives CASSLFGGAYEQYF. This chain uses TRBV11-2 with TRBJ2-7, with 7 bases matching TRBD2. The germline gives CDR1 SGHAT, CDR2 FQNNGV. The CDR3 contains 14 residues. Losses at the gene ends were 2 bases for V and 2 bases for J; bases not matched to a gene: 3.

This clone was picked up one time. The chain is built from TRBV30 and TRBJ1-6, with D tentatively TRBD1 (5 bases). Germline loops: CDR1 GTSNPN, CDR2 SVGIG (reference sequence). The V end lost 3 bases, the J end lost 8 bases, and 17 bases lay between the germline ends. The CDR3 loop spans 15 amino acids. The CDR3 DNA follows: TGTGCCTGGAGCGCCGGCGTAGGGGCGTATTCACCCCTCCACTTT. Translating it yields CAWSAGVGAYSPLHF.

The chain carries TRBV11-3 and TRBJ2-1, with 7 nucleotides matching TRBD1. CDR1 and CDR2 from the germline V gene are SGHNT and YENEEA. The CDR3 covers 16 residues. J lost 1 base, V lost 4 bases, and 7 bases had no gene match. This CDR3 reads CASSSGGLKSYNEQFF. Here the CDR3 DNA reads TGTGCCAGCAGCTCAGGGGGTCTGAAATCCTACAATGAGCAGTTCTTC.

V and J are TRBV24-1 and TRBJ2-7; 11 positions agree with TRBD2. The CDR3 covers 16 residues. Germline trimming cut 1 base from V and 3 bases from J; bases unmatched to any gene: 4. Germline V gene sequence: CDR1 KGHDR, CDR2 SFDVKD. The CDR3 here is CATSDFTSGSIYEQYF. DNA of the CDR3: TGTGCCACCAGTGATTTCACTAGCGGGAGTATCTACGAGCAGTACTTC.

The chain carries TRBV20-1 and TRBJ1-3; D unresolved. This CDR3 contains 13 residues. Per the germline V gene, CDR1 is DFQATT and CDR2 is SNEGSKA (reference sequence). Trimming pared 3 bases from V and 4 bases from J, leaving 10 bases between. CDR3 amino acids: CSASKQAGNTIYF. The CDR3 region has the DNA TGCAGTGCTAGTAAGCAGGCCGGAAACACCATATATTTT.

This sequence joins TRBV6-2 or TRBV6-3 and TRBJ2-7; TRBD2 is a possible D gene (6 bases). Trimming pared 5 bases from V and 4 bases from J, leaving 24 bases between. The germline V gene encodes CDR1 MNHEY and CDR2 SVGEGT. The CDR3 has 17 residues. In DNA, the CDR3 is TGTGCCAGCAGTACAGGACCGCTCAAGCAAAGCGGGTACGAGCAGTACTTC. It specifies CASSTGPLKQSGYEQYF.

The J gene is TRBJ1-4, the V gene TRBV4-1; 8 bases fit TRBD1. The germline V gene encodes CDR1 MGHRA and CDR2 YSYEKL. The CDR3 runs 18 residues. The ends lost 4 bases at V and 1 base at J; junction bases unmatched: 11. The CDR3 DNA reads as TGCGCCAGCAGCCGGCCGGGACAGGTCCCGGGAACTAATGAAAAACTGTTTTTT. It translates to CASSRPGQVPGTNEKLFF.